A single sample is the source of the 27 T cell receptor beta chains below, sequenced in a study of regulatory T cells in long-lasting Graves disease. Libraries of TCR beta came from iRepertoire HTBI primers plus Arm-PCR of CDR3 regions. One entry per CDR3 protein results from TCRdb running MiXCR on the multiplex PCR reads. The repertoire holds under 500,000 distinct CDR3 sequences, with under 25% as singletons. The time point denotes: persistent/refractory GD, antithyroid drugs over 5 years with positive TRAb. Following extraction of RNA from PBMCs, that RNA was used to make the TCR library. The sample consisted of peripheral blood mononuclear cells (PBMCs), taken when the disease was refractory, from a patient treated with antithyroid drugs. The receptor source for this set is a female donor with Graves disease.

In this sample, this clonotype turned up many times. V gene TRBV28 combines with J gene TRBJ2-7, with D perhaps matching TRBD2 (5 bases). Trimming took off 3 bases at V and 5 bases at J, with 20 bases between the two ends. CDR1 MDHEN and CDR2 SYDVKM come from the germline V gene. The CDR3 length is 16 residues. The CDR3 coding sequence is TGTGCCAGCAGTTTGATAAAAGGGAGCCCTAGGGACGAGCAGTACTTC. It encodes CASSLIKGSPRDEQYF.

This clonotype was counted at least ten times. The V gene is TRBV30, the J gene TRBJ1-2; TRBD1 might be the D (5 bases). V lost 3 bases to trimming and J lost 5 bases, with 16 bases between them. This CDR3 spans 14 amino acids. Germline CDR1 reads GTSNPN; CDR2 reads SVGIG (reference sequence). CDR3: CAWRNGDLTYGYTF. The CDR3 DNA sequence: TGTGCCTGGAGGAACGGGGACCTTACGTATGGCTACACCTTC.

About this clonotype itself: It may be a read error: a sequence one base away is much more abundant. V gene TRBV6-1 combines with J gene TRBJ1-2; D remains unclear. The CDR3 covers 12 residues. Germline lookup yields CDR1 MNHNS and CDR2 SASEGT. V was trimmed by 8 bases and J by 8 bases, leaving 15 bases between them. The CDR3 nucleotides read TGTGCCAGCGGTCCGGATTGGAGAGGCTACACCTTC. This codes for CASGPDWRGYTF.

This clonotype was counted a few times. For the CDR3, the DNA is TGTGCCTGGAGAGGGACTTTCTCCTACGAGCAGTACTTC. Translated: CAWRGTFSYEQYF. This sequence joins TRBV30 and TRBJ2-7, with a possible D match to TRBD2 (6 bases). CDR3 length equals 13 residues. CDR1 is GTSNPN, CDR2 SVGIG, per germline (reference sequence). V was trimmed by 3 bases and J by 0 bases, leaving 9 bases between them.

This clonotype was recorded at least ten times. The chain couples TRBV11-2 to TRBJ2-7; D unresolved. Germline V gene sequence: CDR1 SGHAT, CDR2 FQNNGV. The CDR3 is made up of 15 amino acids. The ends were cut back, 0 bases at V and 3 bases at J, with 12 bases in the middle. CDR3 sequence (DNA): TGTGCCAGCAGCTTAGACCCGGTGGGTTACTACGAGCAGTACTTC. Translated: CASSLDPVGYYEQYF.

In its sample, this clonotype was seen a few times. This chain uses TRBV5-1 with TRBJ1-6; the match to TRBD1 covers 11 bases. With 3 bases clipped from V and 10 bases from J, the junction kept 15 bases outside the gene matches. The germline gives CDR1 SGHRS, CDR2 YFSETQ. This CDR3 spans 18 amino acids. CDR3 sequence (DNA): TGCGCCAGCAGCTCAAACCCCCTTCGGGACAGGGGGTTATCACCCCTCCACTTT. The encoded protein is CASSSNPLRDRGLSPLHF.

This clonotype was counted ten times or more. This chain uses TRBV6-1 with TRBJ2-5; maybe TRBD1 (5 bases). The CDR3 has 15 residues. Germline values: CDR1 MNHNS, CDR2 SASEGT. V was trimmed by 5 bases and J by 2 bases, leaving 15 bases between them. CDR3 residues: CASSNNDRSQETQYF. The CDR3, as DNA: TGTGCCAGCAGTAACAACGACAGATCTCAAGAGACCCAGTACTTC.

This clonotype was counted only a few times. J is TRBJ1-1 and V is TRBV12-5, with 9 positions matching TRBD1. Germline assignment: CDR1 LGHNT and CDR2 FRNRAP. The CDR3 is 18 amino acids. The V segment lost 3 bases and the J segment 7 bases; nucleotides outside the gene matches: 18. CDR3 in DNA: TGTGCTAGTGGTTTAAGAGCGGGACAGGGATTGTTAGACATTGAAGCTTTCTTT. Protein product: CASGLRAGQGLLDIEAFF.

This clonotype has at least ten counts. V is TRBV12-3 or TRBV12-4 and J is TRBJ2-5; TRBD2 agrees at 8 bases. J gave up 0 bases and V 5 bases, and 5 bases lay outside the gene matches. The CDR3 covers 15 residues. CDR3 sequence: CASSPLAGYQETQYF. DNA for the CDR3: TGTGCCAGCAGTCCCTTAGCGGGATACCAAGAGACCCAGTACTTC.

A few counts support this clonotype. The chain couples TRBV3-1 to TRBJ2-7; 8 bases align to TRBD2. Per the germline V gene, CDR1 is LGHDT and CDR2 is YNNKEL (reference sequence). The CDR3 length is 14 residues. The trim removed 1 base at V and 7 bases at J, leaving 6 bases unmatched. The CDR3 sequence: CASSQAAGAREQYF. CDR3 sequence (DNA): TGTGCCAGCAGCCAAGCAGCGGGGGCTAGGGAGCAGTACTTC.

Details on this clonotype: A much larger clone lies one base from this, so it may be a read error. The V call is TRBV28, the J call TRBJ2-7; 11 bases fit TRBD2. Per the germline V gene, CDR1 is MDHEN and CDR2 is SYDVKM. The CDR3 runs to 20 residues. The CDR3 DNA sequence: TGTGCCAGCAGTACCGGGACAGGGTGGACTAGCGGGCCAATCTCCCACGAGCAGTACTTC. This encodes CASSTGTGWTSGPISHEQYF.

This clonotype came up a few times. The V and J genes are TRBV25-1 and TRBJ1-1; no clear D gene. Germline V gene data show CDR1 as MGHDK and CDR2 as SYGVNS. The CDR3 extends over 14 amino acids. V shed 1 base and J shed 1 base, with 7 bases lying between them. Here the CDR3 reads CASSESAANTEAFF. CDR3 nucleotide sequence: TGTGCCAGCAGTGAATCGGCGGCGAACACTGAAGCTTTCTTT.

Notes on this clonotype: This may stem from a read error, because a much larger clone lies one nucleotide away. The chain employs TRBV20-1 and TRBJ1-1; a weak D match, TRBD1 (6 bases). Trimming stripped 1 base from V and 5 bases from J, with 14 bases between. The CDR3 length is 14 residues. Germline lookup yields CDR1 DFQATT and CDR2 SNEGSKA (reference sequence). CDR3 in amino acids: CSARGGGARTEAFF. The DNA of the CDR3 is TGCAGTGCTAGAGGTGGGGGCGCGAGGACTGAAGCTTTCTTT.

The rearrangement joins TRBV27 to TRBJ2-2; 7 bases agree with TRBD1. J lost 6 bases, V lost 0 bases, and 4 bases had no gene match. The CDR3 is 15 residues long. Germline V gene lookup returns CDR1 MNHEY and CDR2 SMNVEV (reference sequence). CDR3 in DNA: TGTGCCAGCAGTTTATCATTCACAGGGGCCGGGGAGCTGTTTTTT. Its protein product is CASSLSFTGAGELFF.

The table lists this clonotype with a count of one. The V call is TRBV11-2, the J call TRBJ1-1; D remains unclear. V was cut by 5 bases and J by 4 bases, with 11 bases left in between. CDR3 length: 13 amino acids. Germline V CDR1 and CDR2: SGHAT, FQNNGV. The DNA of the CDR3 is TGTGCCAGCAGCCACGGGTTGGGCACTGAAGCTTTCTTT. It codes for CASSHGLGTEAFF. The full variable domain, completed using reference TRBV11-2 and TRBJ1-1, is EAGVAQSPRYKIIEKRQSVAFWCNPISGHATLYWYQQILGQGPKLLIQFQNNGVVDDSQLPKDRFSAERLKGVDSTLKIQPAKLEDSAVYLCASSHGLGTEAFFGQGTRLTVV.

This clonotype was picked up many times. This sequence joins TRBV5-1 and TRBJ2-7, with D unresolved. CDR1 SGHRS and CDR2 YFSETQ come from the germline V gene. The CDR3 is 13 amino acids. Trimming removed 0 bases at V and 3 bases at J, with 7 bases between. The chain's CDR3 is CASSLDTNYEQYF. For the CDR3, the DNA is TGCGCCAGCAGCTTGGACACGAACTACGAGCAGTACTTC.

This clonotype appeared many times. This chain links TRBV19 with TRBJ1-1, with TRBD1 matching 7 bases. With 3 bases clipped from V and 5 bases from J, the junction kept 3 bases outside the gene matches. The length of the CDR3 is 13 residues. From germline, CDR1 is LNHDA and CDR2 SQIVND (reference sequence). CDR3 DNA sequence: TGTGCCAGTAGTATGACAGGGAGGACTGAAGCTTTCTTT. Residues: CASSMTGRTEAFF.

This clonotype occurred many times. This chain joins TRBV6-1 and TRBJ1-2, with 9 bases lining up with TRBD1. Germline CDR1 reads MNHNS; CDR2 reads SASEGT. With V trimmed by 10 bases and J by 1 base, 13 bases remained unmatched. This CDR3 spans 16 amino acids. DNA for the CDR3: TGTGCCACAATTAAAACCGGGGACAGGGTTAACTATGGCTACACCTTC. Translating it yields CATIKTGDRVNYGYTF.

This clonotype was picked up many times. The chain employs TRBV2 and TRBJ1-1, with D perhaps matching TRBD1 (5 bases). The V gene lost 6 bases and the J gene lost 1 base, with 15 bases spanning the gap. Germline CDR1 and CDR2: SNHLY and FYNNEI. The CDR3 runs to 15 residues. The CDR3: CASRLGGIRNTEAFF. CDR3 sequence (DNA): TGTGCCAGCAGACTTGGGGGGATTCGGAACACTGAAGCTTTCTTT.

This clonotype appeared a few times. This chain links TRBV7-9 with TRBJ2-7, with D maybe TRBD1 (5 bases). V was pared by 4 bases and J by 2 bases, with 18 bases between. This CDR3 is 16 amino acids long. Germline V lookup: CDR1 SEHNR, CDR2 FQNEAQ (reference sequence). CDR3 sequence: CASSYSPQGSTYEQYF. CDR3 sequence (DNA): TGTGCCAGCAGCTATAGCCCCCAGGGCTCAACCTACGAGCAGTACTTC.

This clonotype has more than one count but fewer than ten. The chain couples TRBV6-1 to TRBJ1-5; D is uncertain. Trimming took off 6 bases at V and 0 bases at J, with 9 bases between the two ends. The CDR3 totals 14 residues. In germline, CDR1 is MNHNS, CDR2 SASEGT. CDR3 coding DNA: TGTGCCAGCAGAGACCCAGGTAGCAATCAGCCCCAGCATTTT. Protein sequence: CASRDPGSNQPQHF.

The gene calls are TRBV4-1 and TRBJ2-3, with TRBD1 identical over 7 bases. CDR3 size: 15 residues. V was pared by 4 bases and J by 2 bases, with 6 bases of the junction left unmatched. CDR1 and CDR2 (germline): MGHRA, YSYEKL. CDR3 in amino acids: CASSPRGTATDTQYF. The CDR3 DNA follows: TGCGCCAGCAGCCCGAGAGGGACAGCCACAGATACGCAGTATTTT.

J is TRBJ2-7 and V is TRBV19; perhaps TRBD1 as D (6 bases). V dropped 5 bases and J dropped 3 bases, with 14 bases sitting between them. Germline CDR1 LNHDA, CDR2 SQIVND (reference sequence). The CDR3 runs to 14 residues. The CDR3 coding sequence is TGTGCCAGTAGTCTTGGGGGACACCTCTACGAGCAGTACTTC. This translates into CASSLGGHLYEQYF.

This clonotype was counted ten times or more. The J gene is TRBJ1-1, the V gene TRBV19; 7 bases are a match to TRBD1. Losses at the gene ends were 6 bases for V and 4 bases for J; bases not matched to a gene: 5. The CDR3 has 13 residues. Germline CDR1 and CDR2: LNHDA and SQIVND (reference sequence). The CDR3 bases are TGTGCCAGTAGGAAAGACAGGGCCACTGAAGCTTTCTTT. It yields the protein CASRKDRATEAFF. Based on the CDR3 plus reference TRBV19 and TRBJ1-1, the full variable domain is DGGITQSPKYLFRKEGQNVTLSCEQNLNHDAMYWYRQDPGQGLRLIYYSQIVNDFQKGDIAEGYSVSREKKESFPLTVTSAQKNPTAFYLCASRKDRATEAFFGQGTRLTVV.

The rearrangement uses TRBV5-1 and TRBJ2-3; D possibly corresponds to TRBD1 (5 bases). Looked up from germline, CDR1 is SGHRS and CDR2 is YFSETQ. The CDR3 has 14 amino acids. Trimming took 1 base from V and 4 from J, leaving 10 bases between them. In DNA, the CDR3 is TGCGCCAGCAGCTTGCCTTCCAGGGCAGATACGCAGTATTTT. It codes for CASSLPSRADTQYF.

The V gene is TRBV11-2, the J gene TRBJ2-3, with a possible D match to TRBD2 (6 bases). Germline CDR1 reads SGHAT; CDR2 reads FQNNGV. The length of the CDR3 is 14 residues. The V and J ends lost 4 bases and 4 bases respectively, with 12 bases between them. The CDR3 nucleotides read TGTGCCAGCAGCTCGCCGACTAGGGCAGATACGCAGTATTTT. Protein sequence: CASSSPTRADTQYF.

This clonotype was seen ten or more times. For the CDR3, the DNA is TGTGCCAGCAGCACCCTAAAGGTCTCCCGGGGATATGGCTACACCTTC. Translated: CASSTLKVSRGYGYTF. V and J are TRBV11-2 and TRBJ1-2; D not certain. Germline CDR1 and CDR2: SGHAT and FQNNGV. The CDR3 is 16 residues long. Trimming removed 5 bases at V and 5 bases at J, with 21 bases between.